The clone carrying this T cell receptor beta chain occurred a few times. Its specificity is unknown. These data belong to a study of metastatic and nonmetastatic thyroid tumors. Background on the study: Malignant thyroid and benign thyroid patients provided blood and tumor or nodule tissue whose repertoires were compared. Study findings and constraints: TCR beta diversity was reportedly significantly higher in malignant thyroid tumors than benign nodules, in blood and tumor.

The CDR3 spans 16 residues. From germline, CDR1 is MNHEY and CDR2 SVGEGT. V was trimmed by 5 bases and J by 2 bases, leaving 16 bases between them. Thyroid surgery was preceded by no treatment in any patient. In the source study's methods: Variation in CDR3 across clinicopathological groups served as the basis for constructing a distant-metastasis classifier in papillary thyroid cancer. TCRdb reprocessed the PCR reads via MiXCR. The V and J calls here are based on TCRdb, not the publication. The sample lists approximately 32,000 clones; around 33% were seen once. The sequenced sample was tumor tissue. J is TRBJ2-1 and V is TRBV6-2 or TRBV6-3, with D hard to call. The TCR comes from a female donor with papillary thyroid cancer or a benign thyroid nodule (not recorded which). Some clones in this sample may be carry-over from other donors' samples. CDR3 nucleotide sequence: TGTGCCAGCAGTACGAGACTCCCTCAGGCCTACAATGAGCAGTTCTTC. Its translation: CASSTRLPQAYNEQFF.